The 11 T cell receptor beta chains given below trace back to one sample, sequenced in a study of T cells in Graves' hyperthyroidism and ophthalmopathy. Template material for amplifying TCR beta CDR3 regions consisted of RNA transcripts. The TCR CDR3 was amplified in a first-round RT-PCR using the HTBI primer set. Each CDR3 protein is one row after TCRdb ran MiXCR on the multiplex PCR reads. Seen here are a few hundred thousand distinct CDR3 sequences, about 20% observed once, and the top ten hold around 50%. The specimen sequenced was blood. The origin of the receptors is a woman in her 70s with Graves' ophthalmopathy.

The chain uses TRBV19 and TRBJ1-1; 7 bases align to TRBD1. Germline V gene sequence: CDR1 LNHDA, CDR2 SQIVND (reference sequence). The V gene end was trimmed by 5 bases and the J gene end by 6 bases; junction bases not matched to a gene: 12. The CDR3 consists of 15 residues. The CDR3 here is CASSRNGQVGPEAFF. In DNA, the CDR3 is TGTGCCAGTAGTCGCAACGGACAGGTGGGTCCTGAAGCTTTCTTT.

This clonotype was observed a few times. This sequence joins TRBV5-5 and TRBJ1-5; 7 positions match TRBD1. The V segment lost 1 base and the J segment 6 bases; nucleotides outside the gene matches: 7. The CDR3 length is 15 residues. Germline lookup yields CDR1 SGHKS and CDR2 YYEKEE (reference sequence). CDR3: CASSLKGGVSQPQHF. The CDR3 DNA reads TGTGCCAGCAGCTTGAAAGGGGGCGTCAGTCAGCCCCAGCATTTT.

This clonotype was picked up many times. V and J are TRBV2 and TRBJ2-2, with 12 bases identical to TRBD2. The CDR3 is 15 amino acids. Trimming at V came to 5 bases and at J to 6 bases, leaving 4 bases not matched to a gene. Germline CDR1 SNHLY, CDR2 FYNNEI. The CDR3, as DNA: TGTGCCAGCAGTATACTAGCGGGAGGCGCCGGGGAGCTGTTTTTT. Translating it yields CASSILAGGAGELFF.

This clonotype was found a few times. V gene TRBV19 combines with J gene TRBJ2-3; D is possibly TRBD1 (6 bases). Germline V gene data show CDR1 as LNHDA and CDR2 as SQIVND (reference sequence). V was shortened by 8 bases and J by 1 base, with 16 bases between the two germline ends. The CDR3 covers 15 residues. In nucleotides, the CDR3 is TGTGCCAGTGCACCGACAGGTCTACGCACAGATACGCAGTATTTT. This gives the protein CASAPTGLRTDTQYF.

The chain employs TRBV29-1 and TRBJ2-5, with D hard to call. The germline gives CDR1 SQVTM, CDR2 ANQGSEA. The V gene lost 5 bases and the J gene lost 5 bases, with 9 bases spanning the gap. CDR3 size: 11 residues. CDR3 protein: CSVKFWETQYF. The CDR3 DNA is TGCAGCGTTAAGTTCTGGGAGACCCAGTACTTC.

The CDR3 coding sequence is TGTGCCAGCAGCCAAGGTCCTACCTACGAGCAGTACTTC. Translated: CASSQGPTYEQYF. This chain joins TRBV3-2 and TRBJ2-7. TRBV3-2 is flagged as a pseudogene. The CDR3 sequence is 13 residues long.

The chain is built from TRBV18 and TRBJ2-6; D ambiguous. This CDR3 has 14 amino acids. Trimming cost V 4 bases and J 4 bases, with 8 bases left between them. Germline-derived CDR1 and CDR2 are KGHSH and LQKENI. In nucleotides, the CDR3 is TGTGCCAGCTCACGAGTTTCCGGGGCCAACGTCCTGACTTTC. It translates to CASSRVSGANVLTF.

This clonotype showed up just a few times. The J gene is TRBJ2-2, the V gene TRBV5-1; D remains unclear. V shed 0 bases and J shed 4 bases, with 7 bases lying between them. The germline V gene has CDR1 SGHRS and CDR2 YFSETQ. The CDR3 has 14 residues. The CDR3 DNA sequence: TGCGCCAGCAGCTTGGAGACCTTCACCGGGGAGCTGTTTTTT. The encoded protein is CASSLETFTGELFF. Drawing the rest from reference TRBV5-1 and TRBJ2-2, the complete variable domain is KAGVTQTPRYLIKTRGQQVTLSCSPISGHRSVSWYQQTPGQGLQFLFEYFSETQRNKGNFPGRFSGRQFSNSRSEMNVSTLELGDSALYLCASSLETFTGELFFGEGSRLTVL.

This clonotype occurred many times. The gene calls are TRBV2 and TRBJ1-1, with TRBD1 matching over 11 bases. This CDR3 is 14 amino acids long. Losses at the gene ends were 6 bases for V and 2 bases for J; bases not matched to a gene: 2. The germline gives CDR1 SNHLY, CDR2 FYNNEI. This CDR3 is CASRGTGGNTEAFF. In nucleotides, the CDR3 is TGTGCCAGCAGGGGGACAGGGGGTAACACTGAAGCTTTCTTT.

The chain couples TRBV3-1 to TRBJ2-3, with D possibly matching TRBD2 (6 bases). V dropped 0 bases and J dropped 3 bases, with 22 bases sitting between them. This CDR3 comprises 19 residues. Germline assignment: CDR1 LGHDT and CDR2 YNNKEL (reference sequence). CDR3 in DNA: TGTGCCAGCAGCCAAGATGGGAGACTTGCGGGAAGGGTAACAGATACGCAGTATTTT. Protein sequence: CASSQDGRLAGRVTDTQYF.

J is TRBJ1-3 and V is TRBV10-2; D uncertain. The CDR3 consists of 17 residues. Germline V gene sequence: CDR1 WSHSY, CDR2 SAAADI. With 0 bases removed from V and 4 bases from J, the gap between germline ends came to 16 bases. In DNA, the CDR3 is TGCGCCAGCAGTGAGTCGAAAGGCGTCGGACCGGGAAACACCATATATTTT. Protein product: CASSESKGVGPGNTIYF.